Each of the 5 T cell receptor beta chains below was sequenced from the same sample in a study of cytomegalovirus exposure and HLA in healthy donors. Primers: 60 Vbeta forward and 13 Jbeta reverse. TCRdb keeps only in-frame clones here, not all; method: immunoSEQ multiplex PCR. This sample has 150,000 or so clones; around 78% occur once, and the top ten carry 0.6% to 0.9%. The sequenced material came from PBMCs. All receptors derive from a female donor in good health and CMV-seronegative.

CDR3 amino acids: CASRPGQGPYNEQFF. Here the CDR3 DNA reads TGTGCCAGCAGACCAGGACAGGGGCCCTACAATGAGCAGTTCTTC. V usage is TRBV27 and J usage is TRBJ2-1, with 9 bases fitting TRBD1. This CDR3 contains 15 residues. Germline CDR1 is MNHEY and CDR2 is SMNVEV (reference sequence). V gave up 6 bases and J gave up 2 bases; unmatched junction bases: 5.

To note about this clone: Sequence at one end of the junction differs from germline and may be a read error. The chain uses TRBV27 and TRBJ2-4, with 10 bases lining up with TRBD2. From germline, CDR1 is MNHEY and CDR2 SMNVEV (reference sequence). The CDR3 spans 20 residues. The CDR3: CASSPRSGLAGDLAKNSQYF. The CDR3 nucleotides read TGTGCCAGCAGTCCACGGTCGGGGCTAGCGGGAGATCTTGCCAAAAACAGTCAGTACTTC.

The chain uses TRBV5-8 and TRBJ2-5; perhaps TRBD1 as D (6 bases). V lost 4 bases, J lost 2 bases, and 18 bases lay in between. The CDR3 loop spans 16 amino acids. From germline, CDR1 is SGHTS and CDR2 YDEGEE. Here the CDR3 reads CASSPRRGTLQETQYF. As DNA, the CDR3 is TGTGCCAGCAGCCCCAGAAGGGGGACGTTACAAGAGACCCAGTACTTC.

J is TRBJ2-5 and V is TRBV11-2; possible D gene TRBD1, 5 bases. The J call may be incorrect, as the DNA end agrees better with TRBJ2-7. From germline, CDR1 is SGHAT and CDR2 FQNNGV. This CDR3 is 14 amino acids long. The CDR3 coding sequence is TGTGCCAGCAGCTTAGTGGGTAGGGGCTACGAGCAGTACTTC. Translating gives CASSLVGRGYEQYF.

Only a few counts were recorded for this clone. This chain connects TRBV6-1 to TRBJ2-7, with no clear D. The germline gives CDR1 MNHNS, CDR2 SASEGT. V was pared by 2 bases and J by 0 bases, with 14 bases between. The CDR3 runs to 16 residues. The CDR3 protein is CASSEFGVVSSYEQYF. The CDR3, as DNA: TGTGCCAGCAGTGAATTTGGAGTCGTAAGCTCCTACGAGCAGTACTTC.